Listed here are 18 T cell receptor beta chains from one sample, sequenced in a study of beta chain features in type 1 diabetes. General study points: Significant though moderate, a shortening of TCRB CDR3s appeared in all four CD4+ subsets of Type 1 diabetes patients.

The antigens for these receptors are not known. Sequencing targeted expressed TCRB transcripts, as all isolated RNA had been reverse transcribed. TCRdb's copy holds only in-frame clones and misses some; the assay was immunoSEQ multiplex PCR. The data hold about 260,000 clones, with approximately 24% observed a single time. The sequenced sample consisted of naive CD4+ T cells from blood. The receptors originated from a woman in her thirties with type 1 diabetes.

The V gene is TRBV7-9, the J gene TRBJ2-1; D is possibly TRBD2 (5 bases). Deletions cut 6 bases from V and 0 bases from J, with 12 bases between. Per germline, CDR1 SEHNR and CDR2 FQNEAQ (reference sequence). This CDR3 is 15 amino acids long. The CDR3 sequence: CASRQTRFSYNEQFF. The CDR3 nucleotides are TGTGCCAGCAGGCAAACTAGATTCTCCTACAATGAGCAGTTCTTC.

The chain links TRBV30 to TRBJ2-5, with D uncertain. Trimming pared 0 bases from V and 4 bases from J, leaving 6 bases between. The germline V gene encodes CDR1 GTSNPN and CDR2 SVGIG (reference sequence). The CDR3 spans 12 residues. CDR3 in DNA: TGTGCCTGGAGTGTTGTCGGAGAGACCCAGTACTTC. Residues: CAWSVVGETQYF.

The chain joins TRBV30 to TRBJ2-4; maybe TRBD2 (5 bases). Germline V CDR1 and CDR2: GTSNPN, SVGIG (reference sequence). Trimming stripped 0 bases from V and 8 bases from J, with 14 bases between. This CDR3 contains 14 residues. The chain's CDR3 is CAWSVLSGWDIQYF. CDR3 sequence (DNA): TGTGCCTGGAGTGTACTGAGCGGATGGGACATTCAGTACTTC.

V is TRBV4-2 and J is TRBJ2-2, with 9 bases lining up with TRBD2. V lost 2 bases, J lost 2 bases, and 3 bases stayed unmatched. The germline V gene has CDR1 LGHNA and CDR2 YNFKEQ. This CDR3 is 16 amino acids long. The CDR3 spells CASSQNSGSNTGELFF. The CDR3 DNA reads TGTGCCAGCAGCCAAAATAGCGGGAGCAACACCGGGGAGCTGTTTTTT.

Note on this clone: Relative to the germline gene, one junction end is altered; a read error may explain this. The chain uses TRBV29-1 and TRBJ2-1; D gene ambiguous. Germline CDR1 SQVTM, CDR2 ANQGSEA. CDR3 size: 16 residues. DNA for the CDR3: TGCAGCGTTGAAGTCTCTACCCTTACGTGGTACAGTGAGCAGTTCTTC. This encodes CSVEVSTLTWYSEQFF.

This clone was seen a handful of times. This chain links TRBV28 with TRBJ2-7; 8 bases line up with TRBD1. Germline lookup yields CDR1 MDHEN and CDR2 SYDVKM. The CDR3 is made up of 16 amino acids. V lost 1 base to trimming and J lost 6 bases; unmatched junction nucleotides: 11. CDR3: CASSLSSQGARGEQYF. The CDR3 DNA sequence: TGTGCCAGCAGTTTATCCTCCCAGGGGGCGAGGGGCGAGCAGTACTTC.

The chain links TRBV29-1 to TRBJ2-1; 9 nucleotides agree with TRBD2. Germline loops: CDR1 SQVTM, CDR2 ANQGSEA. After removal of 4 bases from V and 0 bases from J, the junction contained 10 bases not matched to a gene. The CDR3 runs 17 residues. Here the CDR3 reads CSVVRASGISSYNEQFF. CDR3 nucleotides: TGCAGCGTTGTAAGGGCTAGCGGGATCAGCTCCTACAATGAGCAGTTCTTC.

The sample holds a few counts of this clone. The DNA of the CDR3 is TGTGCCAGCAGCCCCAGGGGCATATTCGATGAGCAGTTCTTC. Translated, it gives CASSPRGIFDEQFF. V usage is TRBV7-2 and J usage is TRBJ2-1; the D gene is possibly TRBD1 (6 bases). The germline V gene has CDR1 SGHTA and CDR2 FQGNSA. The CDR3 has 14 residues. The germline V and J ends were trimmed by 5 bases and 8 bases, with 16 bases remaining between them.

In this sample, this clone turned up once. The rearrangement joins TRBV6-5 to TRBJ2-1, with D tentatively TRBD2 (5 bases). Germline loops: CDR1 MNHEY, CDR2 SVGAGI. The CDR3 is made up of 15 amino acids. The germline V and J ends were trimmed by 6 bases and 0 bases, with 12 bases remaining between them. For the CDR3, the DNA is TGTGCCAGCAGACTCGGAGGAGGCTCCTACAATGAGCAGTTCTTC. Residues: CASRLGGGSYNEQFF.

A few counts support this clone. This chain joins TRBV7-9 and TRBJ1-3; a weak D match, TRBD1 (6 bases). V was clipped by 6 bases and J by 8 bases, with 8 bases between them. Germline V lookup: CDR1 SEHNR, CDR2 FQNEAQ (reference sequence). The CDR3 has 11 residues. DNA for the CDR3: TGTGCCAGCAGTAGACAGGACACCATATATTTT. Protein product: CASSRQDTIYF.

V gene TRBV29-1 combines with J gene TRBJ2-5, with a possible D match to TRBD2 (5 bases). This CDR3 comprises 12 residues. Trimming removed 4 bases from V and 5 bases from J, with 11 bases in between. Germline-derived CDR1 and CDR2 are SQVTM and ANQGSEA. The chain's CDR3 is CSVVPSLETQYF. The CDR3 DNA is TGCAGCGTTGTCCCTAGCCTCGAGACCCAGTACTTC.

This clone was detected only once. The V gene is TRBV29-1, the J gene TRBJ1-2; no clear D. The germline V and J ends were trimmed by 7 bases and 2 bases, with 17 bases remaining between them. CDR1 is SQVTM, CDR2 ANQGSEA, per germline. CDR3 length: 14 amino acids. CDR3: CSAAPGGPNYGYTF. The CDR3 DNA follows: TGCAGCGCTGCCCCGGGAGGGCCCAACTATGGCTACACCTTC.

The chain recombines TRBV7-2 with TRBJ1-5; the match to TRBD1 covers 7 bases. The CDR3 has 15 amino acids. The junction had 8 bases not matched to a gene; V was cut back by 2 bases and J by 7 bases. Per germline, CDR1 SGHTA and CDR2 FQGNSA. The CDR3, as DNA: TGTGCCAGCAGCTTATACGCAGGGGGTGGCCAGCCCCAGCATTTT. It encodes CASSLYAGGGQPQHF. The full variable domain, completed using reference TRBV7-2 and TRBJ1-5, is GAGVSQSPSNKVTEKGKDVELRCDPISGHTALYWYRQSLGQGLEFLIYFQGNSAPDKSGLPSDRFSAERTGGSVSTLTIQRTQQEDSAVYLCASSLYAGGGQPQHFGDGTRLSIL.

This clone came up a few times. The gene calls are TRBV18 and TRBJ2-5; perhaps TRBD2 as D (5 bases). Trimming removed 0 bases at V and 2 bases at J, with 10 bases between. Looked up from germline, CDR1 is KGHSH and CDR2 is LQKENI. CDR3 length: 15 amino acids. Here the CDR3 reads CASSPPSAPQETQYF. The DNA for the CDR3 is TGTGCCAGCTCACCACCTAGCGCCCCACAAGAGACCCAGTACTTC.

J is TRBJ2-7 and V is TRBV19; 11 bases are a match to TRBD2. The V gene's germline CDR1 is LNHDA and CDR2 SQIVND (reference sequence). The V and J ends lost 5 bases and 2 bases, in that order; junction bases with no gene match: 5. This CDR3 contains 15 residues. The CDR3 coding sequence is TGTGCCAGTAGTCGACTAGCGGGGAGAACCTACGAGCAGTACTTC. This encodes CASSRLAGRTYEQYF.

The chain links TRBV7-2 to TRBJ2-1; TRBD1 matches 9 bases. The CDR3 is 14 amino acids. V shed 4 bases, J shed 4 bases, and the junction held 2 bases outside the gene matches. Per germline, CDR1 SGHTA and CDR2 FQGNSA. For the CDR3, the DNA is TGTGCCAGCAGCTGGACAGGGGAGTACAATGAGCAGTTCTTC. This codes for CASSWTGEYNEQFF. The full variable domain, in which reference TRBV7-2 and TRBJ2-1 provide the parts outside the CDR3, is GAGVSQSPSNKVTEKGKDVELRCDPISGHTALYWYRQSLGQGLEFLIYFQGNSAPDKSGLPSDRFSAERTGGSVSTLTIQRTQQEDSAVYLCASSWTGEYNEQFFGPGTRLTVL.

This clone occurred a few times. V usage is TRBV19 and J usage is TRBJ1-1; D gene ambiguous. V lost 0 bases and J lost 1, with 9 bases in between. Germline loops: CDR1 LNHDA, CDR2 SQIVND (reference sequence). The CDR3 length is 15 residues. Here the CDR3 reads CASSIDEPGNTEAFF. CDR3 DNA: TGTGCCAGTAGTATAGATGAGCCAGGGAACACTGAAGCTTTCTTT.

This clone was detected once. The rearrangement joins TRBV18 to TRBJ1-1, with TRBD1 matching 9 bases. Unmatched junction bases numbered 3, after V lost 4 bases and J lost 0 bases. CDR3 length: 15 amino acids. The germline V gene has CDR1 KGHSH and CDR2 LQKENI. CDR3 DNA sequence: TGTGCCAGCTCACGCAGGGACAGGGTGAACACTGAAGCTTTCTTT. Its protein is CASSRRDRVNTEAFF.